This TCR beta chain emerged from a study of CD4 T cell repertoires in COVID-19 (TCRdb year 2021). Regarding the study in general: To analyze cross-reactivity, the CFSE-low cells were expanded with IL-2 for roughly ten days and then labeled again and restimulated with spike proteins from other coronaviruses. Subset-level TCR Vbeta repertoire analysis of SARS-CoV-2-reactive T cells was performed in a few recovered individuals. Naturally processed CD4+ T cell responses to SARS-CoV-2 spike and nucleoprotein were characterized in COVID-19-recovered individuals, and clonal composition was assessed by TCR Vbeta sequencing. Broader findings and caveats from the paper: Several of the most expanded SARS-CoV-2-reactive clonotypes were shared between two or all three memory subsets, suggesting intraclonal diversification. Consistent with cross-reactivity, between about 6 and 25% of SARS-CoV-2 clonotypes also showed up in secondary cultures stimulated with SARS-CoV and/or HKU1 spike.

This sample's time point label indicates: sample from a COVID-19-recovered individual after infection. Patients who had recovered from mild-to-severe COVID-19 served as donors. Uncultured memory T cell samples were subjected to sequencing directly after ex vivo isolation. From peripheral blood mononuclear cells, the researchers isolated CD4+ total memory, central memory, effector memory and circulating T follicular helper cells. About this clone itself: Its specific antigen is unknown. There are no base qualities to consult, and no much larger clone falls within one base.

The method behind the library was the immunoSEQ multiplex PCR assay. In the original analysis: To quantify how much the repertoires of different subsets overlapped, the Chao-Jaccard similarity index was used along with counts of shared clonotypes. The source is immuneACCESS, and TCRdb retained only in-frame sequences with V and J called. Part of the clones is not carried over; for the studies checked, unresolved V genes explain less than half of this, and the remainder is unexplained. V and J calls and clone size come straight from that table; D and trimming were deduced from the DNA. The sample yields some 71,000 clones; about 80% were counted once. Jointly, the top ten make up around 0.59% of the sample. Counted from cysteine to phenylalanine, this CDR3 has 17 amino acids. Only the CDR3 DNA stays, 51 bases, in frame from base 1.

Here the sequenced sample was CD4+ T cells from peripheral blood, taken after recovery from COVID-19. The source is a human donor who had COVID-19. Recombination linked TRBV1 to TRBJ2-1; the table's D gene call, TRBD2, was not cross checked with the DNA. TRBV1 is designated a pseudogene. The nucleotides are TGCACCAGCAGCCAAGAGACTAGCGGGACCCCCCTCAATGAGCAGTTCTTC. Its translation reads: CTSSQETSGTPLNEQFF.